These 9 T cell receptor beta chains came from one sample sequenced in a study of blood T cells in healthy people across ages. A sample-barcoded 5' primer and a J-beta primer mix were used in a second PCR of roughly 7 to 11 cycles. One entry per CDR3 protein, called by TCRdb with MiXCR from the 5' RACE reads. There are about 2 million distinct CDR3 sequences in the sample; around 50% occur only once, and 2% to 2.5% lies in the top ten. Sequencing input: blood. These receptors were taken from a middle-aged woman in good health.

This chain connects TRBV20-1 to TRBJ2-1; 11 nucleotides align to TRBD2. The CDR3 runs 17 residues. Germline CDR1 and CDR2: DFQATT and SNEGSKA (reference sequence). Unmatched junction bases numbered 7, after V lost 0 bases and J lost 3 bases. CDR3 in DNA: TGCAGTGCTAGAGACTCAACTAGCGGGGGACACTACAATGAGCAGTTCTTC. Translating it yields CSARDSTSGGHYNEQFF.

This rearrangement joins TRBV3-1 to TRBJ2-1; unclear D gene. The germline V gene encodes CDR1 LGHDT and CDR2 YNNKEL (reference sequence). V lost 4 bases and J lost 9, with 13 bases in between. This CDR3 has 13 amino acids. CDR3 bases: TGTGCCAGCAGCCGAAGGGCGGTCAGTGAGCAGTTCTTC. As protein: CASSRRAVSEQFF.

V usage is TRBV6-6 and J usage is TRBJ1-1; TRBD1 agrees at 7 bases. The germline V gene has CDR1 MNHNY and CDR2 SVGAGI (reference sequence). The J segment lost 7 bases and the V segment lost 6 bases, leaving 5 bases of the junction unmatched. The CDR3 totals 12 residues. The DNA of the CDR3 is TGTGCCAGCAGAGCGGGGGACAGTGAAGCTTTCTTT. The encoded protein is CASRAGDSEAFF.

V usage is TRBV20-1 and J usage is TRBJ2-2; the match to TRBD1 covers 7 bases. The CDR3 has 16 residues. V was clipped by 4 bases and J by 4 bases; unmatched bases: 12. Germline V CDR1 and CDR2: DFQATT, SNEGSKA (reference sequence). This CDR3 is CSATPGPGGRTGELFF. The CDR3 nucleotides are TGCAGTGCTACCCCGGGGCCAGGGGGTCGCACCGGGGAGCTGTTTTTT.

J is TRBJ1-2 and V is TRBV28; D ambiguous. The CDR3 contains 13 residues. Germline-derived CDR1 and CDR2 are MDHEN and SYDVKM. V was clipped by 1 base and J by 4 bases, with 7 bases between them. This chain's CDR3 is CASSLYHRYGYTF. In nucleotides, the CDR3 is TGTGCCAGCAGTTTATACCATCGCTATGGCTACACCTTC.

The chain carries TRBV11-2 and TRBJ1-4, with 7 bases fitting TRBD1. Looked up from germline, CDR1 is SGHAT and CDR2 is FQNNGV. The length of the CDR3 is 15 residues. J gave up 7 bases and V 1 base, and 6 bases lay outside the gene matches. CDR3 loop: CASSLGQGHAEKLFF. The CDR3 coding sequence is TGTGCCAGCAGCTTAGGACAGGGCCACGCTGAAAAACTGTTTTTT.

This clonotype was recorded a few times. The gene calls are TRBV20-1 and TRBJ1-1; 7 nucleotides line up with TRBD1. Germline values: CDR1 DFQATT, CDR2 SNEGSKA (reference sequence). CDR3 size: 15 residues. The V segment lost 8 bases and the J segment 5 bases; nucleotides outside the gene matches: 17. The CDR3 region has the DNA TGCAGTTGTTTCCCCCCGACAGGGTCTGGGACTGAAGCTTTCTTT. The encoded protein is CSCFPPTGSGTEAFF.

In regard to this clonotype: A much larger clone differs from this one at a single base, so this may be a read error. The chain links TRBV4-1 to TRBJ2-7, with D perhaps matching TRBD1 or TRBD2 (5 bases each). From germline, CDR1 is MGHRA and CDR2 YSYEKL. The CDR3 totals 15 residues. V was pared by 4 bases and J by 7 bases, with 20 bases between. The DNA for the CDR3 is TGCGCCAGCAGCCCCGGGACGTTTGCCTACAATGAGCAGTACTTC. It encodes CASSPGTFAYNEQYF.

As DNA, the CDR3 is TGCGCCAGCAGCCCATGGACAGGGGAGAATGAGCAGTTCTTC. Its translation is CASSPWTGENEQFF. The genes are TRBV5-1 and TRBJ2-1, with 9 bases fitting TRBD1. With 4 bases clipped from V and 7 bases from J, the junction kept 6 bases outside the gene matches. Per germline, CDR1 SGHRS and CDR2 YFSETQ. This CDR3 is built from 14 residues.